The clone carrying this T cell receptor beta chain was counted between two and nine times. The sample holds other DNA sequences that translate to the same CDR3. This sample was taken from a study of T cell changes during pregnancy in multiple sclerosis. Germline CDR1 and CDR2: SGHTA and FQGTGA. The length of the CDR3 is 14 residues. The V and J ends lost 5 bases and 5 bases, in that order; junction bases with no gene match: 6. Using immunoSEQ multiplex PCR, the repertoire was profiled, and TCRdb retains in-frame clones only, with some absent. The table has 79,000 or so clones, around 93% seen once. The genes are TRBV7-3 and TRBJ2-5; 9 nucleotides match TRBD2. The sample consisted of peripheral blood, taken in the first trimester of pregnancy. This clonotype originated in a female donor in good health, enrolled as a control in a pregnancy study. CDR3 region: CASSLSGRGETQYF. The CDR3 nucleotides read TGTGCCAGCAGCCTTAGCGGGAGAGGGGAGACCCAGTACTTC.